This T cell receptor beta chain was identified during a study of blood T cells in healthy people across ages. Primers used in a second PCR of roughly 6 to 11 cycles were a sample-barcoded 5' primer and a J-beta primer mix. CDR3-containing paired-end reads numbering at least 2.5 million came from each sample. TCRdb re-called the 5' RACE reads through MiXCR, storing one row per CDR3 protein. There are about 1.8 million distinct CDR3 sequences in the sample; 49% occur only once, and 2.1% lies in the top ten. J gave up 0 bases and V 6 bases, and 15 bases lay outside the gene matches. The CDR3 length is 18 residues. From germline, CDR1 is SNHLY and CDR2 FYNNEI. They isolated at least 6.5 million PBMCs from each sample. Extractions gave at least 5.5 micrograms of total RNA per sample.

The sequence was obtained from a woman in her thirties or forties in good health. The sequenced sample was blood. V is TRBV2 and J is TRBJ2-3; 7 nucleotides agree with TRBD2. The CDR3 region is CASRPPGLSLKSTDTQYF. As DNA, the CDR3 is TGTGCCAGCAGACCCCCGGGACTATCCTTGAAAAGCACAGATACGCAGTATTTT.